These 17 T cell receptor beta chains originate from one sample sequenced in a study of T cells in localized non-small cell lung cancer (dated by TCRdb to the early 2020s). Library prep was done by the immunoSEQ multiplex PCR assay. Entries here come from immuneACCESS through TCRdb and include only in-frame sequences with V and J called. Some clones fail to appear in such tables; in the studies checked, an unresolved V gene covers under half of the shortfall, and the cause of the remainder is unknown. The sample includes 26,000 or so clones, with roughly 90% observed a single time. The ten largest clonotypes hold 6.5% to 8% of the sample. The sample in question was peripheral blood, obtained before any cancer treatment. These receptor sequences come from a male donor at least 60 years old with stage I lung adenocarcinoma.

The rearrangement links TRBV29-1 to TRBJ1-2, with unresolved D. The V gene lost 4 bases and the J gene lost 2 bases, with 5 bases spanning the gap. This CDR3 comprises 11 residues. The V gene's germline CDR1 is SQVTM and CDR2 ANQGSEA. This CDR3 is CSVGENYGYTF. CDR3 DNA: TGCAGCGTTGGCGAGAACTATGGCTACACCTTC.

This chain connects TRBV27 to TRBJ2-2; TRBD1 aligns across 7 bases. V shed 5 bases, J shed 5 bases, and the junction held 2 bases outside the gene matches. Germline CDR1 reads MNHEY; CDR2 reads SMNVEV (reference sequence). This CDR3 spans 13 amino acids. The CDR3 DNA sequence: TGTGCCAGCAGTCTACAGGGGACCGGGGAGCTGTTTTTT. Protein sequence: CASSLQGTGELFF.

As DNA, the CDR3 is TGTGCCAGCAGGACGGGACAGGGACTCCGCGAGCAGTACTTC. This sequence encodes CASRTGQGLREQYF. The chain carries TRBV7-2 and TRBJ2-7; 9 bases are a match to TRBD1. The trim removed 6 bases at V and 6 bases at J, leaving 9 bases unmatched. The CDR3 has 14 amino acids. Germline V CDR1 and CDR2: SGHTA, FQGNSA.

The chain uses TRBV7-9 and TRBJ1-6; no clear D. CDR3 length equals 13 residues. V dropped 2 bases and J dropped 7 bases, with 6 bases sitting between them. Germline CDR1 SEHNR, CDR2 FQNEAQ (reference sequence). CDR3 sequence: CASSLTVNSPLHF. Written as DNA, the CDR3 is TGTGCCAGCAGCTTAACCGTAAATTCACCCCTCCACTTT. Full variable domain (outside the CDR3, taken from reference TRBV7-9 and TRBJ1-6): DTGVSQNPRHKITKRGQNVTFRCDPISEHNRLYWYRQTLGQGPEFLTYFQNEAQLEKSRLLSDRFSAERPKGSFSTLEIQRTEQGDSAMYLCASSLTVNSPLHFGNGTRLTVT.

This chain links TRBV7-2 with TRBJ2-7; 9 bases align to TRBD1. Germline loops: CDR1 SGHTA, CDR2 FQGNSA. This CDR3 is built from 14 residues. J was trimmed by 2 bases and V by 5 bases; bases with no gene match: 4. The CDR3 nucleotides read TGTGCCAGCAGCCGCGACAGGGGGACCTACGAGCAGTACTTC. Residues: CASSRDRGTYEQYF.

The CDR3 reads CASSQDPNQPQHF. The CDR3 coding sequence is TGTGCCAGCAGCCAAGATCCTAATCAGCCCCAGCATTTT. The rearrangement uses TRBV4-2 and TRBJ1-5; D is undetermined. The CDR3 runs to 13 residues. V lost 0 bases and J lost 4, with 4 bases in between. Germline V lookup: CDR1 LGHNA, CDR2 YNFKEQ.

Concerning this clone itself: The germline gene is not matched at one end of the junction; a read error may be the cause. The chain carries TRBV5-1 and TRBJ2-5, with D maybe TRBD2 (5 bases). In germline, CDR1 is SGHRS, CDR2 YFSETQ. The CDR3 contains 15 residues. This CDR3 is CASSLANEIGETRYF. The CDR3 DNA sequence: TGCGCCAGCAGCTTGGCCAATGAAATTGGGGAGACCCGGTACTTC. Full variable domain (missing parts from reference TRBV5-1 and TRBJ2-5): KAGVTQTPRYLIKTRGQQVTLSCSPISGHRSVSWYQQTPGQGLQFLFEYFSETQRNKGNFPGRFSGRQFSNSRSEMNVSTLELGDSALYLCASSLANEIGETRYFGPGTRLLVL.

This rearrangement joins TRBV6-4 to TRBJ2-2, with D perhaps given as TRBD1 or TRBD2 (6 bases each). This CDR3 has 17 residues. Germline CDR1 reads MRHNA; CDR2 reads SNTAGT. The V end lost 0 bases, the J end lost 7 bases, and 18 bases lay between the germline ends. The CDR3 nucleotides are TGTGCCAGCAGTGACTCGAAGATAGACGGAGGGGGCGGGGAGCTGTTTTTT. The encoded protein is CASSDSKIDGGGGELFF.

In nucleotides, the CDR3 is TGCGCCAGCAGCTTGACGGGGGCCCGGGACAATGAGCAGTTCTTC. It is translated as CASSLTGARDNEQFF. The chain recombines TRBV5-1 with TRBJ2-1; perhaps D is TRBD1 or TRBD2 (6 bases each). There are 15 residues in the CDR3. Germline lookup yields CDR1 SGHRS and CDR2 YFSETQ. Trimming took off 1 base at V and 5 bases at J, with 13 bases between the two ends.

The rearrangement joins TRBV28 to TRBJ1-3; D may be TRBD1 (5 bases). CDR1 and CDR2 (germline): MDHEN, SYDVKM. This CDR3 comprises 15 residues. V was shortened by 5 bases and J by 4 bases, with 15 bases between the two germline ends. The CDR3 here is CASSLTGLLGNTIYF. CDR3 coding DNA: TGTGCCAGCAGTCTTACAGGCTTACTAGGAAACACCATATATTTT.

V usage is TRBV6-6 and J usage is TRBJ1-1, with D unresolved. Trimming stripped 6 bases from V and 2 bases from J, with 16 bases between. Per germline, CDR1 MNHNY and CDR2 SVGAGI (reference sequence). The CDR3 has 15 residues. The CDR3 DNA is TGTGCCAGCAGGCCTCCGGGCAGACTTAACACTGAAGCTTTCTTT. Its translation: CASRPPGRLNTEAFF.

The table lists this clone with a few counts. The chain's CDR3 is CASSGWGPGELFF. In DNA, the CDR3 is TGTGCCAGCAGCGGGTGGGGGCCCGGGGAGCTGTTTTTT. The chain employs TRBV9 and TRBJ2-2; maybe TRBD1 (6 bases). CDR1 is SGDLS, CDR2 YYNGEE, per germline. The CDR3 length is 13 residues. Trimming removed 3 bases from V and 6 bases from J, with 9 bases in between.

This clone was counted a few times. The V call is TRBV10-1, the J call TRBJ2-7, with D possibly matching TRBD1 (5 bases). This CDR3 is built from 15 residues. CDR1 WNHNN and CDR2 SYGVQD come from the germline V gene (reference sequence). The V end was cut by 2 bases, the J end by 3 bases, with 14 bases between. The CDR3 bases are TGCGCCAGCAGTGAGGACGCACAGGTCCTCTACGAGCAGTACTTC. Its translation is CASSEDAQVLYEQYF.

The CDR3 loop is CASSLDPGNYGYTF. CDR3 nucleotide sequence: TGCGCCAGCAGCTTGGACCCGGGAAACTATGGCTACACCTTC. This chain joins TRBV5-1 and TRBJ1-2; D not certain. The CDR3 has 14 amino acids. From germline, CDR1 is SGHRS and CDR2 YFSETQ. Trimming took 0 bases from V and 2 from J, leaving 8 bases between them.

Here the CDR3 reads CASSKAPIGDRHHSPLHF. As DNA, the CDR3 is TGTGCCAGCAGCAAAGCCCCCATTGGGGACAGGCACCATTCACCCCTCCACTTT. The V gene is TRBV21-1, the J gene TRBJ1-6; the table's D call, TRBD1, has no DNA check behind it. TRBV21-1 is a recognized pseudogene. The CDR3 is 18 amino acids.

The table lists this clone with a count of one. J is TRBJ2-1 and V is TRBV7-8, with TRBD2 matching over 12 bases. This CDR3 is built from 16 residues. V lost 5 bases and J lost 2; bases outside the gene matches: 4. Germline V gene sequence: CDR1 SGHVS, CDR2 FQNEAQ. CDR3 amino acids: CASSRGLAGTYNEQFF. In DNA, the CDR3 is TGTGCCAGCAGCCGAGGACTAGCGGGAACCTACAATGAGCAGTTCTTC.

This clone came up once. The V and J genes are TRBV27 and TRBJ1-4; unclear D gene. The V gene's germline CDR1 is MNHEY and CDR2 SMNVEV (reference sequence). The CDR3 spans 14 residues. V was pared by 2 bases and J by 4 bases, with 8 bases between. CDR3 DNA sequence: TGTGCCAGCAGTTTAGCTGGATTTAATGAAAAACTGTTTTTT. Protein: CASSLAGFNEKLFF.